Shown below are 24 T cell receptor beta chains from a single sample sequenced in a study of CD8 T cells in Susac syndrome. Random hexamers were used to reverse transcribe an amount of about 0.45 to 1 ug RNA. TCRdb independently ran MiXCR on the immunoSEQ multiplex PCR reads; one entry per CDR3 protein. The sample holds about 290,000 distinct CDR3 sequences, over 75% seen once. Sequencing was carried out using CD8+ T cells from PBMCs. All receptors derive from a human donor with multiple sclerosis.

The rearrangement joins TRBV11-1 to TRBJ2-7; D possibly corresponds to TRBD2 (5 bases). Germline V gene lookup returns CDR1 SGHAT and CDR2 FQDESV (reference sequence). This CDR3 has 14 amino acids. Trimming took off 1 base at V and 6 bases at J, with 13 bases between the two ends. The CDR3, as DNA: TGTGCCAGCAGCTTAGAGCTAGCCCTCATCGAGCAGTACTTC. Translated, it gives CASSLELALIEQYF.

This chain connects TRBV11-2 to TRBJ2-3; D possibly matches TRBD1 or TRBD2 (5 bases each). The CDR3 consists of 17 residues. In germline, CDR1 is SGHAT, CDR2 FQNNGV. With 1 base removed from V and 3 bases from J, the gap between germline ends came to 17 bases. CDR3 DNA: TGTGCCAGCAGCTTAGGAGGGGCGATACTCATGACAGATACGCAGTATTTT. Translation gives CASSLGGAILMTDTQYF.

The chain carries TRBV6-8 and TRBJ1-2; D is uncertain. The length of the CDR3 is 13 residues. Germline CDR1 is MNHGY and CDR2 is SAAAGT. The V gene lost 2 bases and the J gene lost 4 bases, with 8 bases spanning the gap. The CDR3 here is CASSYRSGYGYTF. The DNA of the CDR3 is TGTGCCAGCAGTTACCGCAGTGGCTATGGCTACACCTTC.

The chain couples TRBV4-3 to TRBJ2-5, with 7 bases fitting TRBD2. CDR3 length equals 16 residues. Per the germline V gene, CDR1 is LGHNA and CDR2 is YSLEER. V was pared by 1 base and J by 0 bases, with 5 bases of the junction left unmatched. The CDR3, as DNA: TGCGCCAGCAGCCAAGTGGGAGGGAGGGACCAAGAGACCCAGTACTTC. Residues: CASSQVGGRDQETQYF.

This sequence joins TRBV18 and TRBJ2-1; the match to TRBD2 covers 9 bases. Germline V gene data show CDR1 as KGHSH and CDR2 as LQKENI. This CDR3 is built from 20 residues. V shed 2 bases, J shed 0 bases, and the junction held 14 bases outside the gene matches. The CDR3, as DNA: TGTGCCAGCTCACCAGCGTACGGGGACGGACTAGCGCGCTCCTACAATGAGCAGTTCTTC. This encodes CASSPAYGDGLARSYNEQFF.

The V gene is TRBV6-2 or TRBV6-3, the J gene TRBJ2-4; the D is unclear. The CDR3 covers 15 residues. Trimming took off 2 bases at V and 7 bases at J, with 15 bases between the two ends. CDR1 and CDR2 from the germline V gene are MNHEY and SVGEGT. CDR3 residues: CASSYGPGVGNIQYF. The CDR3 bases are TGTGCCAGCAGTTACGGTCCGGGCGTAGGGAACATTCAGTACTTC.

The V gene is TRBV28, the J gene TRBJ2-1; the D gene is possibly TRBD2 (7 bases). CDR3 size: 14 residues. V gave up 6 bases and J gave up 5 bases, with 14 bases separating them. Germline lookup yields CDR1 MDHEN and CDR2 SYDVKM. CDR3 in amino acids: CASSPGGPNNEQFF. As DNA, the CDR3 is TGTGCCAGCAGCCCCGGGGGGCCAAACAATGAGCAGTTCTTC. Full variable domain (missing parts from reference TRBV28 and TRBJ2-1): DVKVTQSSRYLVKRTGEKVFLECVQDMDHENMFWYRQDPGLGLRLIYFSYDVKMKEKGDIPEGYSVSREKKERFSLILESASTNQTSMYLCASSPGGPNNEQFFGPGTRLTVL.

As DNA, the CDR3 is TGTGCCAGTAGCCCTTACCAGAGCGACACTGAAGCTTTCTTT. This codes for CASSPYQSDTEAFF. The chain recombines TRBV19 with TRBJ1-1; D uncertain. The CDR3 sequence is 14 residues long. Germline loops: CDR1 LNHDA, CDR2 SQIVND (reference sequence). Trimming shortened V by 6 bases and J by 3 bases, and 14 bases separated the two germline ends.

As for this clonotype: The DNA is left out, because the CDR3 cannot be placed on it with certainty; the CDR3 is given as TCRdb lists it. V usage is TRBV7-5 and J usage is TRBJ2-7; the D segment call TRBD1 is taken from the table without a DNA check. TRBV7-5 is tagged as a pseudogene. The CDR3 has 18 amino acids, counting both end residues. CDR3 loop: CISVPEAAPGTDSYEQYF.

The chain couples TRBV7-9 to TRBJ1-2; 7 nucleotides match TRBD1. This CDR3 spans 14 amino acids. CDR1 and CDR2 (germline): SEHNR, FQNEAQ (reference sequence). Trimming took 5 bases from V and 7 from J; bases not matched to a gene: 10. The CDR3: CASSPLEGARGYTF. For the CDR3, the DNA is TGTGCCAGCAGCCCGCTTGAGGGGGCGCGTGGCTACACCTTC.

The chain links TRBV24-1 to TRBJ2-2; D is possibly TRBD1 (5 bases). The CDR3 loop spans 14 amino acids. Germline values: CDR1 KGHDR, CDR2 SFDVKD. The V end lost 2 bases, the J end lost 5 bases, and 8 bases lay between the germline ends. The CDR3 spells CATSDSRETGELFF. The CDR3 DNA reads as TGTGCCACCAGTGATTCCAGGGAAACCGGGGAGCTGTTTTTT.

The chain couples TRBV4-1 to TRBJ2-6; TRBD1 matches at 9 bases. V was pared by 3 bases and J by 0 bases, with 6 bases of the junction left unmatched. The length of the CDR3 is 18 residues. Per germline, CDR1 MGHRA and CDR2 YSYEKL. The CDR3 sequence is CASSQGGQGISGANVLTF. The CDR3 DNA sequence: TGCGCCAGCAGCCAGGGTGGACAGGGGATCTCTGGGGCCAACGTCCTGACTTTC.

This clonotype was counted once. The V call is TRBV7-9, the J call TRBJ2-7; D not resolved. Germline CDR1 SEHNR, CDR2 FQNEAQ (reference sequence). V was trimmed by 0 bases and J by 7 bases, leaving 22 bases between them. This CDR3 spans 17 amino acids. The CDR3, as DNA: TGTGCCAGCAGCTTAGCCAAGGCTAGGAATCCCTTGGATGAGCAGTACTTC. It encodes CASSLAKARNPLDEQYF.

CDR3 nucleotides: TGTGCCAACGCACAGGGTATTAATGGCTACACCTTC. Encoded protein: CANAQGINGYTF. The V gene is TRBV2, the J gene TRBJ1-2; D is perhaps TRBD1 (6 bases). The CDR3 has 12 residues. Trimming shortened V by 10 bases and J by 6 bases, and 15 bases separated the two germline ends. In germline, CDR1 is SNHLY, CDR2 FYNNEI.

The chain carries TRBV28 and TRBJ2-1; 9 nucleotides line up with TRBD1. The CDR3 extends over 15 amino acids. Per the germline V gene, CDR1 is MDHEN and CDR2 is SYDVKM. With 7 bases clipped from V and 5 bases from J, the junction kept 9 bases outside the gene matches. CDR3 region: CASTPRDRVNNEQFF. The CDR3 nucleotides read TGTGCCAGCACCCCGCGGGACAGGGTCAACAATGAGCAGTTCTTC.

This CDR3 is CASSYGRGPTYEQYF. Here the CDR3 DNA reads TGTGCCAGCAGTTACGGCAGGGGACCAACCTACGAGCAGTACTTC. The chain couples TRBV6-2 or TRBV6-3 to TRBJ2-7; tentatively, D is TRBD1 (6 bases). Trimming removed 2 bases at V and 2 bases at J, with 13 bases between. Per the germline V gene, CDR1 is MNHEY and CDR2 is SVGEGT. The CDR3 has 15 amino acids.

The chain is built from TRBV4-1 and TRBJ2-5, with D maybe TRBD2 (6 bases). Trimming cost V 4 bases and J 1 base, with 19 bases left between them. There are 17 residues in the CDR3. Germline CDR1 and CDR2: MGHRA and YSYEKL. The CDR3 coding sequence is TGCGCCAGCAGCCGAACCGCACGGGACTCCAGCCAAGAGACCCAGTACTTC. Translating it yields CASSRTARDSSQETQYF.

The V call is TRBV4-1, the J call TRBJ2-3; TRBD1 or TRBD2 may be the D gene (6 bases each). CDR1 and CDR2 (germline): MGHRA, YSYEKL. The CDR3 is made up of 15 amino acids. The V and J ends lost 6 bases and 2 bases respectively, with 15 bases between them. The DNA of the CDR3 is TGCGCCAGCAGTGGAGGGGGGCCCGCCACAGATACGCAGTATTTT. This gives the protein CASSGGGPATDTQYF.

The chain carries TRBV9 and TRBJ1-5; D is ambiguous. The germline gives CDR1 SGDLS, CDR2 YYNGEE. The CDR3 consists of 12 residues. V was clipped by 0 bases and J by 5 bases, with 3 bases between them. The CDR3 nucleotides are TGTGCCAGCAGCGTAGTTGATCAGCCCCAGCATTTT. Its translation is CASSVVDQPQHF.

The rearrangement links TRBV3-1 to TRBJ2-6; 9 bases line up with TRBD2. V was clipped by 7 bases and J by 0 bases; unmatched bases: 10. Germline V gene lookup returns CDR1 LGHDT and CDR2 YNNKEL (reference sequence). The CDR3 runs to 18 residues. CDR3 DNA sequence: TGTGCCAGCACCTCACCAGCGGGAGGCCTCTCTGGGGCCAACGTCCTGACTTTC. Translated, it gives CASTSPAGGLSGANVLTF.

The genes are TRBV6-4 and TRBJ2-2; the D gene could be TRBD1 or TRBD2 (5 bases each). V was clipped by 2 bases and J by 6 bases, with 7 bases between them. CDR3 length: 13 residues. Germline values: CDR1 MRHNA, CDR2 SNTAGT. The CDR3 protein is CASSDRDAGELFF. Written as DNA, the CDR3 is TGTGCCAGCAGTGACAGGGACGCCGGGGAGCTGTTTTTT.

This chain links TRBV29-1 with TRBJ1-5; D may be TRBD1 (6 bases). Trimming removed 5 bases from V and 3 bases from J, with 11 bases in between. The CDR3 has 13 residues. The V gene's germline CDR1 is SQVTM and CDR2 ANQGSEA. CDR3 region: CSVLTGFNQPQHF. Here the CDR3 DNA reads TGCAGCGTTCTGACAGGTTTCAATCAGCCCCAGCATTTT. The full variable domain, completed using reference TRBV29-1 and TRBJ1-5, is SAVISQKPSRDICQRGTSLTIQCQVDSQVTMMFWYRQQPGQSLTLIATANQGSEATYESGFVIDKFPISRPNLTFSTLTVSNMSPEDSSIYLCSVLTGFNQPQHFGDGTRLSIL.

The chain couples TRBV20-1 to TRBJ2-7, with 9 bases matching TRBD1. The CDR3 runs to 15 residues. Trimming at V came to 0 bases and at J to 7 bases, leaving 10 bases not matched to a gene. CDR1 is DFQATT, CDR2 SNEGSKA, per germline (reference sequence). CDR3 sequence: CSARDLVRQGEEQYF. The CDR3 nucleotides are TGCAGTGCTAGAGACCTCGTTAGACAGGGGGAAGAGCAGTACTTC.

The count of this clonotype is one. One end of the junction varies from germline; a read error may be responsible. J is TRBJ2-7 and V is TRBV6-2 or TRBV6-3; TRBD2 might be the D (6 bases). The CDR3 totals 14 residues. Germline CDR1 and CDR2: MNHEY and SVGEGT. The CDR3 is CASSHSRTTYEQYF. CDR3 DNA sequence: TGTGCCAGCAGTCACTCGAGGACTACTTACGAGCAGTACTTC.